This TCR beta chain was sequenced for a study of shared clonotypes between healthy human individuals (dated by TCRdb to about 2020). About the investigation overall: The cohort included three men and a couple of women between 18 and 49 years of age. For each donor, three plates each were used for CD4 naive and CD4 memory, two plates were used for CD8 naive, and one plate was used for CD8 memory. To estimate repertoire size and how much clonotype sharing occurs between individuals, the study deeply sequenced the blood TCR repertoires of several healthy adults. Libraries were prepared and TCR repertoires were sequenced by different laboratories using diverse techniques, in order to increase sequencing depth and limit assay-specific biases. Leukapheresis yielded between about 0.94 and 10 billion PBMCs per donor.

TCR CDR3 regions were amplified from genomic DNA by multiplex PCR using the deep immunoSEQ assay. Extracted genomic DNA from each cell subset was distributed evenly across all wells of several immunoSEQ 96-well plates, and each plate was treated as a replicate. Each replicate PCR for sorted subsets received about 210 ng genomic DNA, equal to tens of thousands of T cell genomes. Purified libraries were measured with a Qubit 3.0 fluorometer, size-checked on a Bioanalyzer 2100, and measured again with the KAPA Library Quantification kit. A separate single-read 150-cycle Illumina NextSeq 550 flow cell was used to sequence each immunoSEQ 96-well plate. The authors' pipeline ran thus. Because the immunoSEQ output held only junctional sequences and lacked quality scores, the filtering could not match the filtering applied to full-length reads. Sequences were annotated with PyIR, a Python wrapper for IgBLAST v1.9, using IMGT germline references to assign V/J genes and CDR3. Reads with weak V/J assignments (E-value above 1e-6), missing CDR3, stop codons, out-of-frame junctions, or ambiguous translated residues were removed. V3J clonotypes were defined as sequences sharing an identical inferred V gene, J gene, and CDR3 amino acid sequence. To compute the percentage overlap between repertoires, the number of shared unique clonotypes was divided by the size of the smaller repertoire. Repertoire richness was assessed with RTK rarefaction, the Chao1 estimator, and Recon v2.1 estimates of unobserved clonotypes. Generation probabilities were computed with OLGA for all TCRbeta clonotypes obtained by the gDNA method from several donors. TCRdb holds this immuneACCESS table with in-frame rearrangements only. Some clones are missing; in checked studies, unresolved V genes explain under half, and the rest has no known cause. From that table come the V and J calls and clone size; the DNA was used to work out D and trimming. The sample includes some 2 million clones, with around 96% observed a single time. Clones ranked in the top ten supply approximately 1.2% of the sample.

Study-level results and caveats: Only blood was sampled, and tissue TCR repertoires likely differ from those in blood. Even with the large sequencing depth, rarefaction of the sorted-subset datasets indicated that sequencing was incomplete. Based on pairwise subsampling, the degree of clonotype sharing among donors was expected to be affected by sequencing depth. Compared with non-shared clonotypes, clonotypes shared by all four sorted-subset donors had higher generation probabilities. Because the study included only a small number of donors, the genetic and exposure-history diversity represented was limited. About 5% of naive CD4, 3.5% of naive CD8, approximately 2% of memory CD4, and approximately 0.39% of memory CD8 clonotypes were shared across several donors. Naive subsets generally had larger estimated clonotype richness than memory subsets did.

Regarding this clone: The antigen it binds to is not known. The sample holds no much larger clone one base away, and base qualities are not on file. Other DNA sequences of this sample code for an identical CDR3.

Trimming leaves V shorter by 5 bases and J shorter by 1 base, with the junction holding 3 bases beyond the gene matches. CDR1 and CDR2 were assigned from the germline V gene (reference sequence) as SGHNT and YYREEE. Counted from cysteine to phenylalanine, this CDR3 has 13 amino acids. Here the CDR3 DNA is all that survives: 39 bases in frame from base 1. CD8 naive samples were CD45RO-negative cells positively selected for CCR7, giving a CD45RA+CCR7+ population that excluded TemRA cells. The donors were healthy, HIV-negative adults with no recently reported acute infections or vaccinations. Every donor was a Caucasian adult living in Nashville, Tennessee, USA. Blood was collected by leukapheresis, and PBMCs were isolated by Ficoll-Histopaque density gradient centrifugation and then cryopreserved in liquid nitrogen vapor phase. Purity and quantity of every magnetically sorted T cell population were checked by analytical flow cytometry. Each sorted fraction had its genomic DNA isolated and then quantified by UV absorbance on a Nanodrop 2000c.

The TCR was taken from a man between 18 and 35 years old in good health. Sequencing input: naive CD8+ T cells sorted from blood. The cell subset or site label for this specimen denotes: CD45RA+CCR7+. The V and J segments used are TRBV5-4 and TRBJ2-7; TRBD1 fits 7 bases in the junction. The DNA sequence is as follows: TGTGCCAGCAGTCTGGACAGGTCCTACGAGCAGTACTTC. This yields the protein CASSLDRSYEQYF.